This T cell receptor beta chain emerged from a study of post-analysis software for immune sequencing data. The study, taken as a whole, reports: Five or six TRBV segments were significantly more frequent in patients than in controls. TRBV5-6, TRBV5-1 and TRBV20-1 were among these segments.

This CDR3 spans 16 amino acids. V was pared by 2 bases and J by 3 bases, with 10 bases of the junction left unmatched. From germline, CDR1 is SEHNR and CDR2 FQNEAQ (reference sequence). Incorporated into the TCR beta cDNA libraries were unique molecular identifiers, which served to reduce PCR and sequencing biases. TCRdb re-called the PCR reads with MiXCR, one entry per CDR3 protein. The sample holds roughly 870,000 distinct CDR3 sequences, about 50% seen once. As regards this clonotype: Its antigen is unknown.

The specimen sequenced was blood. This clonotype was sampled from a girl aged 5-17 years with multiple sclerosis. The rearrangement joins TRBV7-9 to TRBJ2-7; 7 positions agree with TRBD2. The CDR3 bases are TGTGCCAGCAGCTTATTTCCCAGCGGGGCCGTCTACGAGCAGTACTTC. This encodes CASSLFPSGAVYEQYF.